The 4 T cell receptor beta chains listed next were all sequenced from one sample in a study of vaccination effects on CD4 cells after COVID-19. Clones were sequenced by immunoSEQ multiplex PCR, and TCRdb holds only the in-frame ones, with some missing. The sample contains some 30,000 clones, 83% of which appear only once. For these receptors, no antigen is known. ViraFEST expansion of antigen-specific CD4+ T cells with viral peptide pools preceded sequencing. The authors isolated CD4+ T cells after 9 to 10 days of culture. Each participant was given two doses of one vaccine (BNT162b2 or mRNA-1273). The starting material was CD4+ T cells from PBMCs cultured with HCoV-NL63 spike peptides, obtained after COVID-19 vaccination. These receptor sequences come from a human donor who received a COVID-19 vaccine. Some clones in this sample may be carry-over from other donors' samples.

The V gene is TRBV30, the J gene TRBJ2-2; 8 nucleotides match TRBD1. Germline loops: CDR1 GTSNPN, CDR2 SVGIG (reference sequence). With 4 bases clipped from V and 1 base from J, the junction kept 8 bases outside the gene matches. The length of the CDR3 is 16 residues. The CDR3 reads CAWTLPGGWNTGELFF. As DNA, the CDR3 is TGTGCCTGGACCTTACCAGGGGGCTGGAACACCGGGGAGCTGTTTTTT.

The sample holds one count of this clone. Other DNA sequences in the same sample also yield this CDR3. This chain joins TRBV7-3 and TRBJ1-2; 11 nucleotides agree with TRBD1. Trimming took 5 bases from V and 8 from J; bases not matched to a gene: 19. CDR3 length: 18 amino acids. In germline, CDR1 is SGHTA, CDR2 FQGTGA. CDR3 residues: CASSSPGGQGDRLRGYTF. In DNA, the CDR3 is TGTGCCAGCAGCAGCCCCGGGGGACAGGGGGATCGGTTGCGGGGCTACACCTTC.

This clone turned up a few times. CDR3 sequence reads: CASSLGGGESDEQFF. In nucleotides, the CDR3 is TGTGCCAGCAGCTTAGGTGGGGGCGAATCGGATGAGCAGTTCTTC. The V gene is TRBV7-3, the J gene TRBJ2-1; possibly TRBD1 for D (6 bases). There are 15 residues in the CDR3. V was trimmed by 2 bases and J by 8 bases, leaving 16 bases between them. CDR1 is SGHTA, CDR2 FQGTGA, per germline.

V and J are TRBV14 and TRBJ2-2; D is unclear. The V gene's germline CDR1 is SGHDN and CDR2 FVKESK. V shed 1 base and J shed 1 base, with 4 bases lying between them. CDR3 length equals 14 residues. The CDR3, as DNA: TGTGCCAGCAGCCAAGTCCGGAACACCGGGGAGCTGTTTTTT. Translating it yields CASSQVRNTGELFF.